The count of the clone carrying this T cell receptor beta chain is one. It was during active infection that Seattle patients were enrolled and then longitudinally followed. Germline loops: CDR1 KGHSH, CDR2 LQKENI. The CDR3 consists of 18 residues. Trimming at V came to 2 bases and at J to 7 bases, leaving 15 bases not matched to a gene. These data originate in a study of blood T cell repertoires in COVID-19. About the research overall: Samples representing acute and convalescent COVID-19 were sourced from the United States, Italy and Spain. From T cells, B-cell-depleted T cells, or PBMCs came the material, which was cDNA or gDNA.

Authors' analysis steps: Quantification of nucleated cells was approximated via reference gene primer amplification. Method: immunoSEQ multiplex PCR; TCRdb's copy keeps in-frame clones and lacks some. V, J and clone size were drawn from that table, and D and trimming were deduced from the DNA. The sample contains 400,000 to 450,000 clones, 89% of which appear only once. The source of this sequence is a middle-aged woman with COVID-19, enrolled during active disease. Sequenced input: peripheral blood. The chain uses TRBV18 and TRBJ2-1; 9 bases map to TRBD1. The CDR3 nucleotides read TGTGCCAGCTCACCAAAATTGGGACAGGGAAATTATGTGAATGAGCAGTTCTTC. This translates into CASSPKLGQGNYVNEQFF.